This TCR beta chain originates from a study of vaccination effects on CD4 cells after COVID-19. Notes on the study in general: Marked clonal contraction of infection- and vaccine-induced clones was seen late after vaccination.

Expansion with viral peptide pools was applied to antigen-specific CD4+ T cells by the ViraFEST assay prior to sequencing. A 10-day culture period preceded the isolation of CD4+ T cells. This individual contracted SARS-CoV-2 between March and December 2020, as verified by PCR. Here immunoSEQ multiplex PCR was the method, and the copy in TCRdb shows in-frame clones only, minus some. Of about 27,000 clones listed, about three quarters are singletons. Germline values: CDR1 GTSNPN, CDR2 SVGIG (reference sequence). V lost 2 bases, J lost 13 bases, and 13 bases stayed unmatched. The CDR3 sequence is 13 residues long. With regard to this clone: The antigen is not known.

The chain uses TRBV30 and TRBJ1-2; 7 nucleotides align to TRBD1. The clonotype comes from a human donor who had a prior SARS-CoV-2 infection. The source material was CD4+ T cells from PBMCs cultured with SARS-CoV-2 spike peptides, sampled before COVID-19 vaccination. The CDR3 loop reads CAWSLDGTERFTF. In nucleotides, the CDR3 is TGTGCCTGGAGTCTCGATGGGACAGAACGGTTCACCTTC.